Following are 11 T cell receptor beta chains from one sample sequenced in a study of response to subunit inactivated influenza vaccine. TCRdb processed the RT-PCR reads anew with MiXCR; each CDR3 protein has one entry. Found here are hundreds of thousands of distinct CDR3 sequences, about 15% of them singletons; the top ten hold around 7%. The starting material was PBMCs from blood, obtained around two weeks before vaccination. The receptor source for this set is a man aged 50-60 years who received an inactivated influenza vaccine.

V gene TRBV2 combines with J gene TRBJ2-3; D remains ambiguous. CDR3 size: 13 residues. V lost 6 bases, J lost 5 bases, and 12 bases lay in between. Per germline, CDR1 SNHLY and CDR2 FYNNEI. CDR3 residues: CASRVAMIDTQYF. CDR3 coding DNA: TGTGCCAGCAGGGTTGCGATGATAGATACGCAGTATTTT.

This clonotype was counted between two and nine times. The V and J genes are TRBV12-3 or TRBV12-4 and TRBJ2-1; 10 positions match TRBD2. The CDR3 is 15 amino acids. With V trimmed by 5 bases and J by 10 bases, 11 bases remained unmatched. The CDR3 DNA reads as TGTGCCAGCAGTCAGTTGGCTAGCGGGAGAGGGGAGCAGTTCTTC. Translating it yields CASSQLASGRGEQFF.

This clonotype was seen more than once but under ten times. The chain joins TRBV7-2 to TRBJ1-1; no definite D call. Germline CDR1 SGHTA, CDR2 FQGNSA. Trimming shortened V by 5 bases and J by 1 base, and 17 bases separated the two germline ends. This CDR3 comprises 16 residues. The CDR3 sequence: CASSRRALGWNTEAFF. Here the CDR3 DNA reads TGTGCCAGCAGCCGGCGAGCCCTAGGCTGGAACACTGAAGCTTTCTTT.

Comment on this clonotype: A read error may account for a junction end that differs from germline. This chain joins TRBV4-1 and TRBJ2-5; D is unresolved. This CDR3 comprises 14 residues. Germline lookup yields CDR1 MGHRA and CDR2 YSYEKL. CDR3 sequence reads: CASTQVVYQETQYF. As DNA, the CDR3 is TGCGCCAGCACCCAAGTAGTGTACCAAGAGACCCAGTACTTC.

The genes are TRBV4-3 and TRBJ2-7, with 7 bases identical to TRBD1. With V trimmed by 0 bases and J by 2 bases, 1 base remained unmatched. The CDR3 totals 14 residues. Germline V gene sequence: CDR1 LGHNA, CDR2 YSLEER. For the CDR3, the DNA is TGCGCCAGCAGCCAAGAGACAGGGACCTACGAGCAGTACTTC. Residues: CASSQETGTYEQYF.

This rearrangement joins TRBV20-1 to TRBJ2-7; possibly TRBD2 for D (6 bases). The V gene lost 4 bases and the J gene lost 5 bases, with 18 bases spanning the gap. Germline V gene data show CDR1 as DFQATT and CDR2 as SNEGSKA (reference sequence). This CDR3 has 14 amino acids. The CDR3 loop reads CSATLARATDEQYF. CDR3 nucleotides: TGCAGTGCTACCCTAGCGCGGGCGACAGACGAGCAGTACTTC.

The CDR3, as DNA: TGTGCCAGCAGTCAAGGACAGGGCTTCTATGGCTACACCTTC. This gives the protein CASSQGQGFYGYTF. This sequence joins TRBV27 and TRBJ1-2; 8 nucleotides match TRBD1. This CDR3 is built from 14 residues. V dropped 5 bases and J dropped 4; count of bases not matched to a gene: 6. Germline V CDR1 and CDR2: MNHEY, SMNVEV (reference sequence).

V and J are TRBV12-3 or TRBV12-4 and TRBJ2-5, with D perhaps TRBD2 (6 bases). The CDR3 is 13 amino acids. With 5 bases removed from V and 7 bases from J, the gap between germline ends came to 14 bases. As DNA, the CDR3 is TGTGCCAGCAGTCCGGGAACAGCGGGGACCCAGTACTTC. Its translation is CASSPGTAGTQYF.

In its sample, this clonotype was seen a few times. The rearrangement links TRBV20-1 to TRBJ2-7; D possibly matches TRBD1 or TRBD2 (5 bases each). V shed 4 bases and J shed 3 bases, with 16 bases lying between them. The germline V gene encodes CDR1 DFQATT and CDR2 SNEGSKA (reference sequence). The CDR3 has 14 amino acids. CDR3 sequence (DNA): TGCAGTGCTACCCAGGGACCGCTCGGCTACGAGCAGTACTTC. It encodes CSATQGPLGYEQYF.

The V and J genes are TRBV9 and TRBJ2-1, with 10 bases lining up with TRBD2. The germline V gene encodes CDR1 SGDLS and CDR2 YYNGEE. The CDR3 consists of 16 residues. After removal of 0 bases from V and 8 bases from J, the junction contained 8 bases not matched to a gene. The CDR3 protein is CASSVASGSVGDEQFF. CDR3 nucleotides: TGTGCCAGCAGCGTAGCTAGCGGGAGTGTGGGGGATGAGCAGTTCTTC.

This clonotype was detected only a few times. The chain uses TRBV5-1 and TRBJ1-2; the match to TRBD1 covers 8 bases. Germline CDR1 and CDR2: SGHRS and YFSETQ. J lost 4 bases, V lost 4 bases, and 6 bases had no gene match. The CDR3 covers 14 residues. The CDR3 nucleotides are TGCGCCAGCAGCCCAGCGACAGGGGCCTATGGCTACACCTTC. Amino acid sequence: CASSPATGAYGYTF.